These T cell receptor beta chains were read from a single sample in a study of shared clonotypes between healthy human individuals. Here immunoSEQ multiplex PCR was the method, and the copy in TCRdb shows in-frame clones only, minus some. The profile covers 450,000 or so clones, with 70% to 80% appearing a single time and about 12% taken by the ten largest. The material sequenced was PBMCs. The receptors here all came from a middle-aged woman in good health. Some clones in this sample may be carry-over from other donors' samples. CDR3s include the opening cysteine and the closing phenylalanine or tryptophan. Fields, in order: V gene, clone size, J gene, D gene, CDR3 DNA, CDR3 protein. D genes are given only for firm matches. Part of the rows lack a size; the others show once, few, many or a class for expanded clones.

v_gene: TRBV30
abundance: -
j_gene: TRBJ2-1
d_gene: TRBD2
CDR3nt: TGTGCCTGGAGTGATCCCCCAGCGGGAGGTTACAATGAGCAGTTCTTC
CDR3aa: CAWSDPPAGGYNEQFF

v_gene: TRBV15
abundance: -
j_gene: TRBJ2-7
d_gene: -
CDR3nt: TGTGCCACCAGCAGAGACAGGGAAGGACTGTACTTC
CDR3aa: CATSRDREGLYF

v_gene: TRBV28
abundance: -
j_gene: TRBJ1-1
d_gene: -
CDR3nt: TGTGCCAGCAGCCCAACGTCAGAATTCGGCGCTGAAGCTTTCTTT
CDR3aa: CASSPTSEFGAEAFF

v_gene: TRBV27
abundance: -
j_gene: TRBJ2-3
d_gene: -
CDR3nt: TGTGCCAGCAGCGCCCTACCGGGACTTTTCACAGATACGCAGTATTTT
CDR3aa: CASSALPGLFTDTQYF

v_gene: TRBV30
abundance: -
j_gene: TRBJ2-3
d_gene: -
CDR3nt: TGTGCCCGCGAGGGAACTAGCACAGATACGCAGTATTTT
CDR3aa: CAREGTSTDTQYF

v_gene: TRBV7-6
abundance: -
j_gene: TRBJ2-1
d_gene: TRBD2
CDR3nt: TGTGCCAGCAGCTTAGGACGTCGGGCTAGCGGGGTTTACAATGAGCAGTTCTTC
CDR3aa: CASSLGRRASGVYNEQFF

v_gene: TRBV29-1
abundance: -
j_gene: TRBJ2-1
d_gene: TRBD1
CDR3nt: TGCAGCGTCCCCGGGACAGGGTGGTACTACAATGAGCAGTTCTTC
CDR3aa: CSVPGTGWYYNEQFF

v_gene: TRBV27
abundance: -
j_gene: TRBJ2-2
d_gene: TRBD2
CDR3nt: TGTGCCAGCAGTTTATCGGTTGCGGGAGGGACCGGGGAGCTGTTTTTT
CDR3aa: CASSLSVAGGTGELFF

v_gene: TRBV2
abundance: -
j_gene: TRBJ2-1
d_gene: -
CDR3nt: TGTGCCAGCAGTGAGGTGGTAGCTGGTGAGCAGTTCTTC
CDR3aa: CASSEVVAGEQFF

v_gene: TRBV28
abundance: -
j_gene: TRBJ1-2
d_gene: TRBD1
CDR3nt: TGTGCCAGCAGACCGACAGGGGGAGGCTACACCTTC
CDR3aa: CASRPTGGGYTF

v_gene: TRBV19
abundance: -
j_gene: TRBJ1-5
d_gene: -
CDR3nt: TGTGCCAGTAGTATAGGGGGAGGGCTAAATAGCAATCAGCCCCAGCATTTT
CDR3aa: CASSIGGGLNSNQPQHF

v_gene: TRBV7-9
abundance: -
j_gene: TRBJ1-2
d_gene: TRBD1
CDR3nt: TGTGCCAGCAGGGACAGGAGCTTTAAAAACTATGGCTACACCTTC
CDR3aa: CASRDRSFKNYGYTF

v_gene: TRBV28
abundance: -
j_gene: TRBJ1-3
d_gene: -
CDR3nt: TGTGCCAGCAGTGATCGGGCGAACTCTGGAAACACCATATATTTT
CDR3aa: CASSDRANSGNTIYF

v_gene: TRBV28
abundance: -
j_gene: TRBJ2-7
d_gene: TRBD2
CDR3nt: TGTGCCAGCAGGATATTAGCGGGGACCTACGAGCAGTACTTC
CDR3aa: CASRILAGTYEQYF

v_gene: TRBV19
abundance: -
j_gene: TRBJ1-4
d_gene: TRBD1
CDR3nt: TGTGCCAGTTCCGGGACAGGGAGTAGGACTAATGAAAAACTGTTTTTT
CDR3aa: CASSGTGSRTNEKLFF

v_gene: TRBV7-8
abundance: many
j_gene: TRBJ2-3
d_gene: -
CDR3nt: TGTGCCAGCAGCAGGAGGGATGGTACGCAGTATTTT
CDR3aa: CASSRRDGTQYF

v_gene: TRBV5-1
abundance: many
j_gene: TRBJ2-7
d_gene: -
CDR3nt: TGCGCCAGCAGCTTGTCGGGGACCCAATACTACGAGCAGTACTTC
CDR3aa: CASSLSGTQYYEQYF

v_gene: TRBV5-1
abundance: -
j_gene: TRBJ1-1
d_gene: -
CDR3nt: TGCGCCAGCAGCTTTAGGGCGGGGAACACTGAAGCTTTCTTT
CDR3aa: CASSFRAGNTEAFF

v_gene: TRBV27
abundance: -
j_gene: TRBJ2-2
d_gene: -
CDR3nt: TGTGCCAGCAGTCTCCTGGGTAGCGGATATAACACCGGGGAGCTGTTTTTT
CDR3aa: CASSLLGSGYNTGELFF

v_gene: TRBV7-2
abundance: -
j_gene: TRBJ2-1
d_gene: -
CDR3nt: TGTGCCAGCATCGGCGATGAGCAGTTCTTC
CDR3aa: CASIGDEQFF

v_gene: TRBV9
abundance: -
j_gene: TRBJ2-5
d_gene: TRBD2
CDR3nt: TGTGCCAGCAGCGTACCGGGAGGGGGGGTAGAGACCCAGTACTTC
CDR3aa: CASSVPGGGVETQYF

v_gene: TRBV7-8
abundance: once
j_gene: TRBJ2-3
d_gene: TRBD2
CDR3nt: TGTGCCAGCAGCTTGCCTGCTCGGGGACTAGCGGGAGTCAGCACAGATACGCAGTATTTT
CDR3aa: CASSLPARGLAGVSTDTQYF

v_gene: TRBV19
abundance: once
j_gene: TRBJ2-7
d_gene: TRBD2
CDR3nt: TGTGCCAGTAGTCAAGGCCCGGGAGGACACTACGAGCAGTACTTC
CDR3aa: CASSQGPGGHYEQYF